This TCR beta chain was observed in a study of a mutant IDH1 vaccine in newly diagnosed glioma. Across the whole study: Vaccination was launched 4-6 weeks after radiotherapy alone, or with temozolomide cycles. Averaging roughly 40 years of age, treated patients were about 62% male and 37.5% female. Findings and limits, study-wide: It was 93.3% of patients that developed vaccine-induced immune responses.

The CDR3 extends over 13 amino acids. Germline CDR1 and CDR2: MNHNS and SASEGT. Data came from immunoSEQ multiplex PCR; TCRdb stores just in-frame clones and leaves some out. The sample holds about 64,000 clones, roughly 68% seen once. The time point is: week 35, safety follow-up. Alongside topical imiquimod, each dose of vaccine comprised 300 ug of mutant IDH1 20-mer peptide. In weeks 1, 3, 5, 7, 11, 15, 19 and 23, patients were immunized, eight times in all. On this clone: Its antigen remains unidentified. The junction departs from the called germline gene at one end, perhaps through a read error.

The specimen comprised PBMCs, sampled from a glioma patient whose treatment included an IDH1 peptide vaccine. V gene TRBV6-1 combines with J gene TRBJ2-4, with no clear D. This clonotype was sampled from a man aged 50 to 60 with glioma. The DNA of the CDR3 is TGTGCCAGCAGTGATTTATATCTTGGGCGTTTGAGCTTC. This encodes CASSDLYLGRLSF.